What follows are 17 T cell receptor beta chains derived from one specimen sequenced in a study of CD8 T cells in ankylosing spondylitis. General study findings and limits: Ankylosing spondylitis blood appeared to carry a characteristic TCR beta motif of several highly homologous variants.

These receptors have no identified antigens. TCRdb re-analysed the 5' RACE reads in MiXCR, keeping a single row per CDR3 protein. The repertoire holds more than 300,000 distinct CDR3 sequences, less than 10% seen once, with roughly 15% in the top ten. The sequenced sample consisted of blood, either unsorted or a sorted T cell fraction (not recorded which). All receptors come from a male donor with ankylosing spondylitis.

The chain links TRBV20-1 to TRBJ2-1; no definite D call. Trimming removed 6 bases at V and 7 bases at J, with 10 bases between. The germline CDR1 and CDR2 sequences are DFQATT and SNEGSKA (reference sequence). The CDR3 loop spans 11 amino acids. CDR3 in DNA: TGCAGTGCGGGCCGGAAGAATGAGCAGTTCTTC. This encodes CSAGRKNEQFF.

Many counts were recorded for this clonotype. The rearrangement joins TRBV18 to TRBJ1-4, with D possibly being TRBD1 (5 bases). This CDR3 contains 14 residues. V was clipped by 5 bases and J by 7 bases, with 14 bases between them. Germline assignment: CDR1 KGHSH and CDR2 LQKENI. The CDR3: CASSGDSGVEKLFF. CDR3 nucleotides: TGTGCCAGCTCAGGGGACTCTGGAGTTGAAAAACTGTTTTTT.

The rearrangement links TRBV24-1 to TRBJ2-3; D may be TRBD1 (6 bases). The V and J ends lost 5 bases and 1 base respectively, with 9 bases between them. The CDR3 is 14 residues long. CDR1 and CDR2 (germline): KGHDR, SFDVKD. CDR3 DNA: TGTGCCACCAGTGGCCACAGGGGCACAGATACGCAGTATTTT. It is translated as CATSGHRGTDTQYF.

This clonotype occurred a few times. The rearrangement joins TRBV11-1 to TRBJ1-5, with 10 positions matching TRBD1. V lost 5 bases and J lost 6; bases outside the gene matches: 13. Looked up from germline, CDR1 is SGHAT and CDR2 is FQDESV (reference sequence). The CDR3 length is 17 residues. The CDR3 coding sequence is TGTGCCAGCAGCCGAAACCCGACAGGGGGCCTGGGTCAGCCCCAGCATTTT. Translated, it gives CASSRNPTGGLGQPQHF.

Comment on this clonotype: A much larger clone differs by one base, so this may be a read error. The chain joins TRBV2 to TRBJ1-5, with a possible D match to TRBD1 (6 bases). The CDR3 is 14 amino acids. CDR1 and CDR2 from the germline V gene are SNHLY and FYNNEI. The DNA of the CDR3 is TGTGCCAGCTCCAGGGGAGGGTTTGGTCAGCCCCGGCATTTT. This codes for CASSRGGFGQPRHF.

The CDR3 loop reads CASSVGDRSFEQFF. The CDR3 region has the DNA TGTGCCAGCAGCGTAGGGGATAGGAGCTTTGAGCAGTTCTTC. The chain uses TRBV9 and TRBJ2-1; D is unclear. From germline, CDR1 is SGDLS and CDR2 YYNGEE. The CDR3 runs to 14 residues. Trimming shortened V by 0 bases and J by 9 bases, and 13 bases separated the two germline ends.

This clonotype was picked up a small number of times. J is TRBJ2-7 and V is TRBV4-2, with 13 bases lining up with TRBD2. The CDR3 length is 18 residues. CDR1 and CDR2 from the germline V gene are LGHNA and YNFKEQ. The junction had 8 bases not matched to a gene; V was cut back by 2 bases and J by 1 base. Here the CDR3 DNA reads TGTGCCAGCAGCCAATCCACTAGCGGGGGGGGAAGGTCCTACGAGCAGTACTTC. Protein: CASSQSTSGGGRSYEQYF.

This chain connects TRBV5-1 to TRBJ1-6, with D unclear. Looked up from germline, CDR1 is SGHRS and CDR2 is YFSETQ. V gave up 1 base and J gave up 5 bases, with 10 bases separating them. The CDR3 has 15 amino acids. The CDR3 spells CASSLSVTDNSPLHF. For the CDR3, the DNA is TGCGCCAGCAGCTTGTCTGTAACCGATAATTCACCCCTCCACTTT.

This clonotype has ten or more counts. This chain uses TRBV20-1 with TRBJ1-5; unclear D gene. V was shortened by 0 bases and J by 5 bases, with 8 bases between the two germline ends. The CDR3 runs to 13 residues. Germline loops: CDR1 DFQATT, CDR2 SNEGSKA (reference sequence). CDR3 residues: CSARDPQDQPQHF. The CDR3 DNA reads TGCAGTGCTAGAGATCCCCAGGATCAGCCCCAGCATTTT.

A note on this clonotype: Given the absence of the conserved phenylalanine or tryptophan at the CDR3 end, a read error is likely. Because the CDR3's place on the DNA is in doubt, the DNA is left out and the CDR3 is given as listed by TCRdb. This rearrangement joins TRBV2 to TRBJ2-7; TRBD1 is taken as the D call from the table, unchecked against the DNA. CDR1 SNHLY and CDR2 FYNNEI come from the germline V gene. Inclusive of both ends, the CDR3 amounts to 10 amino acids. The CDR3 sequence is CASRGGASPI.

This clonotype has just one count. This chain joins TRBV9 and TRBJ2-3; weak D call: TRBD2 (5 bases). The CDR3 length is 13 residues. The V gene lost 4 bases and the J gene lost 3 bases, with 9 bases spanning the gap. Germline CDR1 reads SGDLS; CDR2 reads YYNGEE. For the CDR3, the DNA is TGTGCCAGCAGCCTAACTAGTACAGATACGCAGTATTTT. Translated, it gives CASSLTSTDTQYF.

The genes are TRBV12-3 or TRBV12-4 and TRBJ1-2; no clear D. The CDR3 spans 16 residues. V was shortened by 6 bases and J by 5 bases, with 22 bases between the two germline ends. CDR3 loop: CASSSWTNNGRYGYTF. The CDR3 region has the DNA TGTGCCAGCAGCTCGTGGACGAATAACGGCCGTTATGGCTACACCTTC.

This clonotype was seen many times. This chain links TRBV20-1 with TRBJ2-3; a possible D gene is TRBD1 (8 bases). The germline CDR1 and CDR2 sequences are DFQATT and SNEGSKA (reference sequence). The CDR3 loop spans 18 amino acids. CDR3 in DNA: TGCAGGGCCCTGGGGGGGCAGGGGGCCGATCTATTCACAGATACGCAGTATTTT. Residues: CRALGGQGADLFTDTQYF.

CDR3 sequence reads: CASSLAGQGVKYEQYF. In nucleotides, the CDR3 is TGTGCCAGCAGCTTAGCGGGACAGGGGGTGAAGTACGAGCAGTACTTC. The chain couples TRBV7-9 to TRBJ2-7; 11 bases match TRBD1. The germline V gene encodes CDR1 SEHNR and CDR2 FQNEAQ (reference sequence). J was trimmed by 4 bases and V by 0 bases; bases with no gene match: 5. The CDR3 has 16 residues.

This chain uses TRBV3-1 with TRBJ2-2, with no clear D. V lost 2 bases and J lost 9, with 10 bases in between. Per germline, CDR1 LGHDT and CDR2 YNNKEL (reference sequence). CDR3 size: 13 residues. CDR3 in DNA: TGTGCCAGCAGCCAAAATTCCGGCCGGGAGCTGTTTTTT. It yields the protein CASSQNSGRELFF.

This rearrangement joins TRBV27 to TRBJ2-7; D possibly matches TRBD1 or TRBD2 (5 bases each). CDR1 and CDR2 from the germline V gene are MNHEY and SMNVEV (reference sequence). The V end lost 7 bases, the J end lost 5 bases, and 9 bases lay between the germline ends. The CDR3 is 11 residues long. This CDR3 is CASIRGHEQYF. CDR3 bases: TGTGCCAGCATTCGGGGCCACGAGCAGTACTTC.

This clonotype was counted at least ten times. This chain links TRBV18 with TRBJ2-1; no clear D. With 6 bases removed from V and 7 bases from J, the gap between germline ends came to 13 bases. Germline V lookup: CDR1 KGHSH, CDR2 LQKENI. The CDR3 has 13 residues. CDR3 bases: TGTGCCAGCTCTCTTCAACTTGGGAATGAGCAGTTCTTC. This encodes CASSLQLGNEQFF.